These 27 T cell receptor beta chains originate from one sample sequenced in a study of blood T cell repertoires in COVID-19. Sequencing was performed with immunoSEQ multiplex PCR; in TCRdb, only in-frame clones are kept and a portion is missing. This sample carries roughly 300,000 clones, roughly 93% of them seen once, and the ten largest clones take about 2%. Material for sequencing was PBMCs or T cells enriched from blood (not recorded which). The receptors here all came from a woman between 40 and 55 years old with acute COVID-19.

The rearrangement uses TRBV7-2 and TRBJ2-1; 7 positions match TRBD1. Trimming took 5 bases from V and 6 from J; bases not matched to a gene: 13. Germline CDR1 reads SGHTA; CDR2 reads FQGNSA. The CDR3 loop spans 16 amino acids. CDR3 nucleotides: TGTGCCAGCAGCCCCGGCGATAGGGGGCTCGGCAATGAGCAGTTCTTC. This sequence encodes CASSPGDRGLGNEQFF.

The J gene is TRBJ1-3, the V gene TRBV7-9, with 9 bases identical to TRBD1. CDR3 length equals 16 residues. Germline trimming cut 5 bases from V and 4 bases from J; bases unmatched to any gene: 9. Germline V gene sequence: CDR1 SEHNR, CDR2 FQNEAQ (reference sequence). CDR3 loop: CASSRQQGARGNTIYF. CDR3 nucleotides: TGTGCCAGCAGCCGACAACAGGGGGCGAGAGGAAACACCATATATTTT.

The chain carries TRBV27 and TRBJ2-7, with D tentatively TRBD2 (6 bases). The V end was cut by 4 bases, the J end by 4 bases, with 11 bases between. This CDR3 contains 13 residues. Germline CDR1 is MNHEY and CDR2 is SMNVEV (reference sequence). CDR3 region: CASSWDSKYEQYF. In nucleotides, the CDR3 is TGTGCCAGCAGTTGGGACTCCAAATACGAGCAGTACTTC.

The DNA of the CDR3 is TGTGCCAGCAGCCTAACTGGAGGTGAAGCTTTCTTT. Its protein product is CASSLTGGEAFF. The rearrangement links TRBV9 to TRBJ1-1; D gene ambiguous. Germline V CDR1 and CDR2: SGDLS, YYNGEE. The CDR3 has 12 residues. The V end was cut by 4 bases, the J end by 7 bases, with 11 bases between.

The V and J genes are TRBV7-2 and TRBJ1-1; no definite D call. CDR1 and CDR2 (germline): SGHTA, FQGNSA. V was pared by 5 bases and J by 1 base, with 8 bases between. This CDR3 spans 13 amino acids. For the CDR3, the DNA is TGTGCCAGCAGCCCACACACGAACACTGAAGCTTTCTTT. Encoded protein: CASSPHTNTEAFF.

This clone occurred a few times. The genes are TRBV5-6 and TRBJ2-1; D remains ambiguous. CDR1 and CDR2 (germline): SGHDT, YYEEEE. Trimming stripped 0 bases from V and 6 bases from J, with 4 bases between. The CDR3 is 12 residues long. This CDR3 reads CASSLASNEQFF. The CDR3 DNA is TGTGCCAGCAGCTTGGCTAGCAATGAGCAGTTCTTC.

This clone showed up just once. V and J are TRBV4-1 and TRBJ1-1; unclear D gene. This CDR3 region has 16 residues. From germline, CDR1 is MGHRA and CDR2 YSYEKL. Trimming cost V 0 bases and J 0 bases, with 11 bases left between them. This chain's CDR3 is CASSQERSGLNTEAFF. CDR3 sequence (DNA): TGCGCCAGCAGCCAAGAGCGGTCCGGATTGAACACTGAAGCTTTCTTT.

V usage is TRBV9 and J usage is TRBJ1-1; 9 bases are shared with TRBD1. The CDR3 runs 16 residues. Germline CDR1 is SGDLS and CDR2 is YYNGEE. V trimming: 4 bases; J trimming: 9 bases; junction bases outside the gene matches: 16. Written as DNA, the CDR3 is TGTGCCAGCAGCCCTAAACCGACAGGGGGGAACTCTCAAGCTTTCTTT. Translated, it gives CASSPKPTGGNSQAFF.

The V and J genes are TRBV7-9 and TRBJ2-2; D possibly corresponds to TRBD2 (6 bases). The germline V gene has CDR1 SEHNR and CDR2 FQNEAQ (reference sequence). V lost 0 bases, J lost 6 bases, and 11 bases lay in between. The CDR3 is made up of 15 amino acids. The CDR3 here is CASSLALGGSGELFF. The CDR3, as DNA: TGTGCCAGCAGCTTAGCGCTCGGGGGATCCGGGGAGCTGTTTTTT.

The chain has TRBV29-1 and TRBJ1-1; tentative D call: TRBD1 (5 bases). V lost 3 bases to trimming and J lost 3 bases, with 11 bases between them. The CDR3 sequence is 13 residues long. CDR1 is SQVTM, CDR2 ANQGSEA, per germline. The CDR3 DNA is TGCAGCGTTGACAGGGATCTATACACTGAAGCTTTCTTT. Residues: CSVDRDLYTEAFF. The variable domain in full, completed from reference TRBV29-1 and TRBJ1-1, reads SAVISQKPSRDICQRGTSLTIQCQVDSQVTMMFWYRQQPGQSLTLIATANQGSEATYESGFVIDKFPISRPNLTFSTLTVSNMSPEDSSIYLCSVDRDLYTEAFFGQGTRLTVV.

The chain joins TRBV2 to TRBJ1-5; TRBD1 matches at 9 bases. The germline V gene has CDR1 SNHLY and CDR2 FYNNEI. This CDR3 contains 15 residues. The ends lost 5 bases at V and 7 bases at J; junction bases unmatched: 9. This CDR3 reads CASSKSGQGNQPQHF. Written as DNA, the CDR3 is TGTGCCAGCAGTAAGTCGGGACAGGGAAACCAGCCCCAGCATTTT.

The V and J genes are TRBV14 and TRBJ2-7; 7 bases are shared with TRBD1. J gave up 3 bases and V 2 bases, and 4 bases lay outside the gene matches. The CDR3 length is 14 residues. The V gene's germline CDR1 is SGHDN and CDR2 FVKESK. In DNA form, the CDR3 reads TGTGCCAGCAGCCAATCAAGACAGGGCTACGAGCAGTACTTC. This codes for CASSQSRQGYEQYF.

The rearrangement uses TRBV29-1 and TRBJ1-1; D remains unclear. This CDR3 spans 14 amino acids. V lost 3 bases and J 1 base, leaving 12 bases between the germline ends. Germline V lookup: CDR1 SQVTM, CDR2 ANQGSEA. The CDR3 nucleotides read TGCAGCGTTGATGCGGGTAGACAGAACACTGAAGCTTTCTTT. Its protein product is CSVDAGRQNTEAFF.

The chain recombines TRBV7-2 with TRBJ1-4; 7 bases align to TRBD1. Losses at the gene ends were 5 bases for V and 6 bases for J; bases not matched to a gene: 9. CDR1 and CDR2 from the germline V gene are SGHTA and FQGNSA. The CDR3 loop spans 15 amino acids. CDR3 DNA: TGTGCCAGCAGCCACGGGGGAACAGGGGATGAAAAACTGTTTTTT. As protein: CASSHGGTGDEKLFF.

The V and J genes are TRBV7-9 and TRBJ1-6; D might be TRBD1 (5 bases). The germline V and J ends were trimmed by 1 base and 9 bases, with 10 bases remaining between them. Germline V gene sequence: CDR1 SEHNR, CDR2 FQNEAQ (reference sequence). The CDR3 length is 14 residues. Written as DNA, the CDR3 is TGTGCCAGCAGCTTAGATGCAGGGCGTTCACCCCTCCACTTT. It specifies CASSLDAGRSPLHF.

V and J are TRBV28 and TRBJ1-4; maybe TRBD1 (5 bases). CDR3 length: 14 amino acids. Trimming removed 6 bases at V and 4 bases at J, with 12 bases between. Per germline, CDR1 MDHEN and CDR2 SYDVKM. This CDR3 is CASSVREGNEKLFF. CDR3 nucleotides: TGTGCCAGCAGCGTCAGGGAGGGTAATGAAAAACTGTTTTTT.

This clone was found a few times. The genes are TRBV7-9 and TRBJ2-4; 10 bases align to TRBD1. Germline CDR1 is SEHNR and CDR2 is FQNEAQ (reference sequence). The ends lost 5 bases at V and 7 bases at J; junction bases unmatched: 5. CDR3 size: 14 residues. The CDR3, as DNA: TGTGCCAGCAGCCCTGGGACAGGGGATAACATTCAGTACTTC. Translation gives CASSPGTGDNIQYF.

The chain employs TRBV11-2 and TRBJ2-3; TRBD1 matches at 8 bases. The V gene end was trimmed by 1 base and the J gene end by 6 bases; junction bases not matched to a gene: 0. This CDR3 region has 13 residues. Looked up from germline, CDR1 is SGHAT and CDR2 is FQNNGV. Here the CDR3 DNA reads TGTGCCAGCAGCTTAGGACAGGGGGATACGCAGTATTTT. Its protein is CASSLGQGDTQYF.

The chain joins TRBV3-1 (or the pseudogene TRBV3-2) to TRBJ2-1; 11 bases are a match to TRBD2. The V and J ends lost 3 bases and 5 bases, in that order; junction bases with no gene match: 12. Looked up from germline, CDR1 is LGHDT and CDR2 is YNNKEL (reference sequence). The CDR3 is made up of 18 amino acids. The CDR3 nucleotides are TGTGCCAGCAGCCACCCCCGCCGACTAGCGGGACGGAACAATGAGCAGTTCTTC. Translated: CASSHPRRLAGRNNEQFF.

The chain employs TRBV23-1 and TRBJ1-2; no clear D gene. Being an ORF, TRBV23-1 has a function that is uncertain. The CDR3 extends over 13 amino acids. Trimming removed 6 bases at V and 11 bases at J, with 19 bases between. The CDR3 DNA sequence: TGCGCCAGCAGGAGTGAGACACCGGGGAATTACACCTTC. It is translated as CASRSETPGNYTF.

V is TRBV6-5 and J is TRBJ2-5; TRBD2 agrees at 10 bases. Germline V gene data show CDR1 as MNHEY and CDR2 as SVGAGI. The CDR3 is made up of 15 amino acids. The ends lost 6 bases at V and 5 bases at J; junction bases unmatched: 9. In nucleotides, the CDR3 is TGTGCCAGCAGCGCAACTAGCGGGGTCCGGGAGACCCAGTACTTC. Protein product: CASSATSGVRETQYF.

V and J are TRBV30 and TRBJ2-7; 8 positions match TRBD1. Per the germline V gene, CDR1 is GTSNPN and CDR2 is SVGIG (reference sequence). The CDR3 is 13 residues long. V gave up 3 bases and J gave up 5 bases; unmatched junction bases: 6. In DNA form, the CDR3 reads TGTGCCTGGAGATCGACAGGGGCCCACGAGCAGTACTTC. Its protein is CAWRSTGAHEQYF.

The chain uses TRBV7-9 and TRBJ2-2, with 10 bases matching TRBD2. V gave up 1 base and J gave up 6 bases; unmatched junction bases: 2. Germline-derived CDR1 and CDR2 are SEHNR and FQNEAQ (reference sequence). The CDR3 loop spans 15 amino acids. This chain's CDR3 is CASSLVLAGPGELFF. The DNA for the CDR3 is TGTGCCAGCAGCTTAGTACTAGCGGGGCCCGGGGAGCTGTTTTTT.

The chain has TRBV27 and TRBJ1-5; 7 nucleotides line up with TRBD1. Losses at the gene ends were 4 bases for V and 1 base for J; bases not matched to a gene: 7. CDR3 length: 16 residues. Germline values: CDR1 MNHEY, CDR2 SMNVEV (reference sequence). CDR3 sequence: CASSWRTGSSNQPQHF. The CDR3 DNA reads as TGTGCCAGCAGTTGGCGGACAGGATCGAGCAATCAGCCCCAGCATTTT.

With respect to this clone: The junction shows a germline mismatch at one end, possibly a read error. The chain joins TRBV7-7 to TRBJ1-4; D is possibly TRBD1 (5 bases). Germline lookup yields CDR1 SSHAT and CDR2 FNYEAQ (reference sequence). The length of the CDR3 is 16 residues. The CDR3 is CASSSLGGATNEKLFF. The CDR3 coding sequence is TGTGCTAGCAGCTCCCTCGGGGGAGCAACTAATGAAAAACTGTTTTTT.

Only one count was recorded for this clone. The chain recombines TRBV5-5 with TRBJ1-6, with D hard to call. Germline V gene data show CDR1 as SGHKS and CDR2 as YYEKEE (reference sequence). The CDR3 spans 15 residues. V gave up 1 base and J gave up 5 bases, with 10 bases separating them. The CDR3 bases are TGTGCCAGCAGCTTGACAGTCTTAAATAATTCACCCCTCCACTTT. Encoded protein: CASSLTVLNNSPLHF.

This rearrangement joins TRBV13 to TRBJ2-5, with 10 bases identical to TRBD1. CDR1 is PRHDT and CDR2 is FYEKMQ in the germline V gene (reference sequence). Trimming took 5 bases from V and 5 from J; bases not matched to a gene: 17. The CDR3 consists of 18 residues. CDR3: CASSPVGTGATYTETQYF. The CDR3 DNA is TGTGCCAGCAGCCCCGTAGGGACAGGGGCGACGTATACGGAGACCCAGTACTTC.